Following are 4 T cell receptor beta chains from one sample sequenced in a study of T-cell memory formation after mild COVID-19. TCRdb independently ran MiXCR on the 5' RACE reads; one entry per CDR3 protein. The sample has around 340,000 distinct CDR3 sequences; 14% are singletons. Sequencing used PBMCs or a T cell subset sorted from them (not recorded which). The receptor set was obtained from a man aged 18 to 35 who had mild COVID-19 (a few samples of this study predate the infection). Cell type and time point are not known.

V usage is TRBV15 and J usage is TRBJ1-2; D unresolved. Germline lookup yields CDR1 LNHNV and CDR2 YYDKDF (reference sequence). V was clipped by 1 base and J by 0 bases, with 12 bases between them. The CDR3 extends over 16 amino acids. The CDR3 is CATSRGGDLANYGYTF. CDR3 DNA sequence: TGTGCCACCAGCAGAGGCGGGGATTTAGCTAACTATGGCTACACCTTC.

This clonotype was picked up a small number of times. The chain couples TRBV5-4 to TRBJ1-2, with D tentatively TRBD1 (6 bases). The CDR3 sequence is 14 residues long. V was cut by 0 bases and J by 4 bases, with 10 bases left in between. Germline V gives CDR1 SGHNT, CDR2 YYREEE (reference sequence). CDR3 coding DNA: TGTGCCAGCAGCTTGGGACAGGAGGGCTATGGCTACACCTTC. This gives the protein CASSLGQEGYGYTF.

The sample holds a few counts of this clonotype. The CDR3 loop reads CASSSSGGPGTQYF. CDR3 bases: TGTGCCAGCAGCTCTTCGGGGGGGCCTGGTACGCAGTATTTT. The chain recombines TRBV7-2 with TRBJ2-3; TRBD2 agrees at 8 bases. There are 14 residues in the CDR3. Trimming took 4 bases from V and 8 from J; bases not matched to a gene: 8. CDR1 SGHTA and CDR2 FQGNSA come from the germline V gene.

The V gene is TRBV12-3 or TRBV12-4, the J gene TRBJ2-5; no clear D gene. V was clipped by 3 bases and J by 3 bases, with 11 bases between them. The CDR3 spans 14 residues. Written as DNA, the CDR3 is TGTGCCAGCAGTTTGGCCTATGGGGAAGAGACCCAGTACTTC. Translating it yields CASSLAYGEETQYF.